This T cell receptor (beta chain) was found in a study of spatial heterogeneity in lung cancer (dated by TCRdb to about 2019). Notes on the research overall: Beta-chain transcripts were consistently detected in greater numbers than alpha-chain transcripts, which likely reflects a higher abundance of beta-chain transcripts. A strong correlation was found between TCR transcript counts in tumor regions and a T cell transcriptional module score from matched bulk RNA-seq. In the raw uncorrected reads, each unique combination of TCR and UMI appeared more than ten times on average. TCR alpha and beta repertoires were quantitatively compared across multiple tumor regions, matched nontumor lung and blood in non-small cell lung cancer. Nonsynonymous mutation counts, determined by whole-exome sequencing of tumor tissue, were related to features of the TCR repertoire. Both alpha and beta chains were TCR-sequenced in samples taken at surgery, namely 220 tumor regions, 63 to 70 matched nontumor lung samples and 56 PBMC samples.

Worth noting for this clonotype: Its binding antigen is unknown. Per-base qualities were not stored, and no clone one base away is much larger. This beta chain is off target for a library built for alpha chains, so its abundance means little.

What the study reported, not specific to this receptor: The tumor nonsynonymous mutation count correlated with the number of expanded intratumoral alpha and beta TCRs. Confirming at a functional level the hypothesis that regional TCRs recognize regional mutations was considered to require additional single-cell paired TCR alpha and beta sequencing. TCR-seq coverage of tumor T cells was estimated to be only 7% to 7.5% for alpha chains and more than 11% for beta chains. Counts of ubiquitous and regional expanded TCRs correlated with counts of ubiquitous and regional nonsynonymous mutations, respectively.

From the germline V gene, CDR1 is KGHSH and CDR2 is LQKENI. CDR3 length: 13 amino acids, cysteine to phenylalanine. Left in the record is the CDR3 DNA by itself, 39 bases read in frame from the first base. V and J are trimmed by 6 bases and 6 bases, and the gene matches miss 5 bases of the junction. The time point label on this specimen signifies: sample taken at primary tumor resection. Samples were obtained from approximately 76 patients with early-stage, untreated non-small cell lung cancer from the lung TRACERx cohort. For TCR sequencing, whole RNA was extracted from tumor and nontumor lung tissue, or from cryopreserved PBMC samples, and no cell sorting was done. Patients were selected for TCR sequencing only if sufficient RNA was available from at least two tumor regions. Tumor and adjacent nontumor lung specimens were reviewed by a lung pathologist before selection. Libraries were constructed by 5' RACE. Sequencing used a NextSeq 500. In the TCR library protocol, a unique molecular identifier was attached to each TCR cDNA molecule so that PCR and sequencing errors could be corrected. As for the authors' bioinformatics: TCR identification, UMI-based error correction and CDR3 extraction were performed with Decombinator tools. Expanded TCRs were defined as those above a frequency of 2 per 1,000, corresponding to the top 1% of the tumor frequency distribution. Expanded tumor TCRs were classed as regional if statistically deemed absent (corrected P<0.05) from at least one tumor region, otherwise ubiquitous. Renyi diversity was computed with the R vegan package after each repertoire had been subsampled 100 times to 5,000 TCRs. To build CDR3 similarity networks, amino acid triplet string-kernel similarity was used, and CDR3s were connected when their pairwise similarity was above 0.82. TCRdb trimmed the raw reads at Q25, called clones with MiXCR and kept productive beta chains. Each CDR3 protein gets just one entry, which takes the most common genes and DNA from the rows behind it. Here the V and J calls rest on TCRdb's processing, not on the authors' analysis. This sample has about 1,400 distinct CDR3 sequences in its table, and about 21% of those were observed once. Clones ranked in the top ten supply about 20% of the sample.

The sequencing used lung tumor tissue, collected at surgery. The source of this sequence is a male donor with early-stage non-small cell lung cancer. Rearrangement joined TRBV18 to TRBJ1-5; 7 nucleotides in the junction match TRBD1. The base sequence is TGTGCCAGCTCCTACAGACAGGGTCAGCCCCAGCATTTT. This sequence encodes CASSYRQGQPQHF.